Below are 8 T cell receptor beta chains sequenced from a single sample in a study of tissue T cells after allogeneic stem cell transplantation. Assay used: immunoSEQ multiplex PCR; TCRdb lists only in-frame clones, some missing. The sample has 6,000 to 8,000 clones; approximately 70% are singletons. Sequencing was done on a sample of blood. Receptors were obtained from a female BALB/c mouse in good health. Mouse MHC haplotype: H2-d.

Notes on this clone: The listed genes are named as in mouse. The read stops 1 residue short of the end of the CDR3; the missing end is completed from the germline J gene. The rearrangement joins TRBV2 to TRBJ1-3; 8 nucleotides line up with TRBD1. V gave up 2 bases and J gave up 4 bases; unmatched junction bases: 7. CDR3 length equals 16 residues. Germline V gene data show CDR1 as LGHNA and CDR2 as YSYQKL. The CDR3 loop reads CASSQIPGQAGNTLYF. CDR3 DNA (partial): TGTGCCAGCAGCCAAATCCCGGGACAGGCCGGAAATACGCTCTAT.

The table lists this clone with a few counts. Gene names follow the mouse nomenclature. CDR3 sequence: CAWSHPGQANSDYTF. The covered CDR3 bases are TGTGCCTGGAGTCACCCGGGACAGGCAAACTCCGACTACACC. This chain links TRBV31 with TRBJ1-2; TRBD1 matches at 8 bases. Read coverage stops 1 residue before the CDR3 terminus; the germline J gene supplies the remainder. From germline, CDR1 is GKSSPN and CDR2 SITVG. V lost 1 base, J lost 0 bases, and 4 bases stayed unmatched. The CDR3 consists of 15 residues. The full variable domain, completed using reference TRBV31 and TRBJ1-2, is AQTIHQWPVAEIKAVGSPLSLGCTIKGKSSPNLYWYWQATGGTLQQLFYSITVGQVESVVQLNLSASRPKDDQFILSTEKLLLSHSGFYLCAWSHPGQANSDYTFGSGTRLLVI.

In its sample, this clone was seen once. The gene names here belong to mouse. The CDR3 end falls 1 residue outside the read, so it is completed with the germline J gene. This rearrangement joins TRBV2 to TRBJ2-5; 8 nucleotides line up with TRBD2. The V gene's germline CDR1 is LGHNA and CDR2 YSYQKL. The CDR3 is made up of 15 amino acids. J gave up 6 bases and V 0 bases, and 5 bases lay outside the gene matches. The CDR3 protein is CASSQEGWGADTQYF. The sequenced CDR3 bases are TGTGCCAGCAGCCAAGAAGGCTGGGGGGCCGACACCCAGTAC. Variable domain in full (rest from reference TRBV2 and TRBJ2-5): DPKIIQKPKYLVAVTGSEKILICEQYLGHNAMYWYRQSAKKPLEFMFSYSYQKLMDNQTASSRFQPQSSKKNHLDLQITALKPDDSATYFCASSQEGWGADTQYFGPGTRLLVL.

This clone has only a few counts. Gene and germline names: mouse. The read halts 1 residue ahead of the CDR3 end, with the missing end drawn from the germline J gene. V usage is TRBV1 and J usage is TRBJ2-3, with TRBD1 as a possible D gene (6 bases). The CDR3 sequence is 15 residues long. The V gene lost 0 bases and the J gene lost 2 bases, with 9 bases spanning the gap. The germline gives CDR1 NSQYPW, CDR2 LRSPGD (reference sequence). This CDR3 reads CTCSADQGLAETLYF. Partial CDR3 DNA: TGCACCTGCAGTGCAGACCAGGGGCTTGCAGAAACGCTGTAT. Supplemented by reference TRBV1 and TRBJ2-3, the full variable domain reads VTLLEQNPRWRLVPRGQAVNLRCILKNSQYPWMSWYQQDLQKQLQWLFTLRSPGDKEVKSLPGADYLATRVTDTELRLQVANMSQGRTLYCTCSADQGLAETLYFGSGTRLTVL.

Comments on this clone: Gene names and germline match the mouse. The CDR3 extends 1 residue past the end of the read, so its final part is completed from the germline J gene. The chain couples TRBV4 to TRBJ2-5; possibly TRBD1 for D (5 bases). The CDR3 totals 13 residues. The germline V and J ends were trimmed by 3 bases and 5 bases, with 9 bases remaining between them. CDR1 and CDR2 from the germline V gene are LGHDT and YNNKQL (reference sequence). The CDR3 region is CASSYQGRDTQYF. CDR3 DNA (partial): TGTGCCAGCAGCTACCAGGGCAGAGACACCCAGTAC. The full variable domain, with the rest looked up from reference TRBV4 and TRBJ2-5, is ETAVFQTPNYHVTQVGNEVSFNCKQTLGHDTMYWYKQDSKKLLKIMFSYNNKQLIVNETVPRRFSPQSSDKAHLNLRIKSVEPEDSAVYLCASSYQGRDTQYFGPGTRLLVL.

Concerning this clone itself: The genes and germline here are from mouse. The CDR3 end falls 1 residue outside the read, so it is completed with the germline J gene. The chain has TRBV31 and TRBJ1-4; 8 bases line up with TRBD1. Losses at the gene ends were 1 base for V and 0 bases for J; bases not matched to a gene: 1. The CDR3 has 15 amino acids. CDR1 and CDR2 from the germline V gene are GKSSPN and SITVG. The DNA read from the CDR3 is TGTGCCTGGAGTCGGACAGGGATTTCCAACGAAAGATTATTT. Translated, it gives CAWSRTGISNERLF. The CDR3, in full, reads CAWSRTGISNERLFF.

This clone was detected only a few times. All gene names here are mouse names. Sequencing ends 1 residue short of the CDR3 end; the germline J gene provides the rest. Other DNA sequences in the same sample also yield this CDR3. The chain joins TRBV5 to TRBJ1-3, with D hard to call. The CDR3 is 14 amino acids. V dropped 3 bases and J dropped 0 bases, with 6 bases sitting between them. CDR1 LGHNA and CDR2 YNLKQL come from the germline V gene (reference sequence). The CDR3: CASSQGNSGNTLYF. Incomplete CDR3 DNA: TGTGCCAGCAGCCAGGGAAATTCTGGAAATACGCTCTAT.

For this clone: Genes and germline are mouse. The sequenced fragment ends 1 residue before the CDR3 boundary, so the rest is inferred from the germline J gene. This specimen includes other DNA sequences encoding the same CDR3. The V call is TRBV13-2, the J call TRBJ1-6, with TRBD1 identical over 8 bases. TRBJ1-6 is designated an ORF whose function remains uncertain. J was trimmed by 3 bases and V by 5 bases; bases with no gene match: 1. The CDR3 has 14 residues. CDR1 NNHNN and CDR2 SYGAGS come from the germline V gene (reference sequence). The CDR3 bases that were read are TGTGCCAGCGGACAGGGGGTCTATAATTCGCCCCTCTAC. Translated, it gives CASGQGVYNSPLY. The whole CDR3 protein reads CASGQGVYNSPLYF.